The clone carrying this T cell receptor (beta chain) was seen a few times. Germline lookup yields CDR1 MNHNS and CDR2 SASEGT. The length of the CDR3 is 13 residues. With 8 bases removed from V and 5 bases from J, the gap between germline ends came to 15 bases. The sample belongs to a study of patients and donors after allogeneic stem cell transplantation. MiXCR, applied by TCRdb to the RT-PCR reads, yields one record per CDR3 protein. The sample carries 920,000 or so distinct CDR3 sequences, more than 15% recorded once. This TCR came from a human donor who was either an allogeneic HSCT recipient or a stem cell or donor lymphocyte infusion donor (not recorded which). It is not recorded whose cells these are; they may come from a transplant donor. What was sequenced was blood, either unsorted or a sorted T cell fraction (not recorded which). The chain is built from TRBV6-1 and TRBJ1-2; no reliable D call. The DNA for the CDR3 is TGTGCCAGCTTCCAGTTTCGGGAATATGGCTACACCTTC. Amino acid sequence: CASFQFREYGYTF.